What follows is one TCR beta chain and its context. Its recognized antigen is unknown. There are no base qualities to consult, and no much larger clone falls within one base. For sequencing of the TCRbeta CDR3 region, genomic DNA was extracted from the sorted cells. The immunoSEQ Assay was used to sequence the TCRbeta CDR3 regions. This immuneACCESS table, as held by TCRdb, lists in-frame sequences with V and J called but not all clones. Of the missing ones, under half trace to an unresolved V gene in checked studies; the others have no known cause. The sample profile shows 99,000 or so clones; 84% of them were found once. Roughly 5% of the sample goes to the ten largest clones. The trial excluded patients who had a history of autoimmune disease or were on systemic immunosuppression. Peripheral blood for TCR sequencing was collected from all dose cohorts at baseline, on cycle 4 day 1, and on cycle 7 day 1. The samples were taken from a phase I, first-in-human, multicenter, open-label dose-escalation trial of ivuxolimab. Adults with locally advanced or metastatic head and neck squamous cell, hepatocellular, melanoma or renal cell carcinoma were enrolled in the trial. CD4+ and CD8+ T cells were sorted separately from peripheral blood before TCR sequencing.

Relative to germline, V is missing 0 bases and J is missing 7 bases, with 7 bases of the junction outside any gene match. The CDR3 numbers 16 residues from cysteine through phenylalanine. CDR3 DNA only is kept here, 48 bases in frame from base 1. Reading the germline V gene gives CDR1 SGHRS and CDR2 YFSETQ. This sample is part of a study of OX40 agonist ivuxolimab in advanced cancers. Broadly, across the study: Ivuxolimab was an agonistic, fully human IgG2 monoclonal antibody directed against OX40 (CD134), a costimulatory receptor. Intravenous ivuxolimab was administered to patients every 2 weeks at six dose levels: 0.01, 0.1, 0.3, 1.5, 3 and 10 mg/kg. Among the 50 to 55 dose-escalation patients, 19 had hepatocellular carcinoma, 15 or so melanoma, 9 renal cell carcinoma and 9 head and neck cancer. A male proportion of about 79% and a mean age of approximately 55 years, ranging from 23 to 79, were recorded for the dose-escalation cohort. Prior anti-PD-1, anti-PD-L1 or anti-CTLA-4 therapy was permitted, and 40% of dose-escalation patients had received checkpoint inhibitors. Partial responses were achieved by three dose-escalation patients, of whom one had hepatocellular carcinoma and two had cutaneous melanoma. The point of sequencing TCRbeta in the periphery was to test whether ivuxolimab changed TCR sequence diversity and drove clonal T-cell expansion. The paper describes the monotherapy dose-escalation part (N ≈ 51 patients) of the phase I trial of ivuxolimab. Results the study describes overall, beyond this receptor: Low levels of normalized T-cell clonal expansion were also shown by some nonresponding patients. After ivuxolimab, expanded clones were on average more numerous among CD8+ T cells than among CD4+ T cells. At doses from 0.1 to 3.0 mg/kg, clonal expansion was seen in both CD4+ and CD8+ blood T cells between baseline and week 6. The antigen specificity of the clonally expanded peripheral T cells was not determined. In the 0.1-3.0 mg/kg groups, partial responders were among the patients with the lowest normalized peripheral clonal expansion, particularly in CD8+ T cells.

Source: CD4+ or CD8+ T cells sorted from blood, taken in a trial of the OX40 agonist ivuxolimab. The sequence is built from TRBV5-1 and TRBJ2-1; 10 central bases correspond to TRBD2. This sequence was found in an adult with an advanced solid tumor such as melanoma, head and neck, liver or kidney cancer. CDR3 loop: CASSLGGLANGNEQFF. The DNA is as follows: TGCGCCAGCAGCTTGGGGGGACTAGCGAACGGAAATGAGCAGTTCTTC.